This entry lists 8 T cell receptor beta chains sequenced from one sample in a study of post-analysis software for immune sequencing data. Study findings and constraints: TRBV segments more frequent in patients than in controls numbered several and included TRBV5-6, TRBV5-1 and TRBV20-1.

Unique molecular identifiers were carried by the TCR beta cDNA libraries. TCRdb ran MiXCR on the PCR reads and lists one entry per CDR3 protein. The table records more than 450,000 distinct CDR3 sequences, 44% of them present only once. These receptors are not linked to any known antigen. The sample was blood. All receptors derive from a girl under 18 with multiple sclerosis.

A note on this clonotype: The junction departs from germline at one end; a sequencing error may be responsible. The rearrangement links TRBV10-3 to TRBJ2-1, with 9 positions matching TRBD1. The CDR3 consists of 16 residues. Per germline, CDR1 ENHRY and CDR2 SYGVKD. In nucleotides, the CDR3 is TGTGTCATCAGTGAGTCGCGACAGGGGGTAAACAATGAGCAGTTCTTC. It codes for CVISESRQGVNNEQFF.

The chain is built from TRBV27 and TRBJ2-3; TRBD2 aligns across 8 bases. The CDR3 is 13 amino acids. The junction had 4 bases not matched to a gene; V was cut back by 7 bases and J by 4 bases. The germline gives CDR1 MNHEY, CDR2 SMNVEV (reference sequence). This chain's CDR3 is CASIPGGADTQYF. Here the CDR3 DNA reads TGTGCCAGCATTCCGGGGGGGGCAGATACGCAGTATTTT.

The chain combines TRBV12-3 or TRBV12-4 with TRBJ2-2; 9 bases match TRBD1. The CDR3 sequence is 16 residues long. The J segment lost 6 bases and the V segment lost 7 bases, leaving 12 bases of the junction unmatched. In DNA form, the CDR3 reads TGTGCCAGCACCCTTTTAGGGGGACAGGGATCCGGGGAGCTGTTTTTT. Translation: CASTLLGGQGSGELFF.

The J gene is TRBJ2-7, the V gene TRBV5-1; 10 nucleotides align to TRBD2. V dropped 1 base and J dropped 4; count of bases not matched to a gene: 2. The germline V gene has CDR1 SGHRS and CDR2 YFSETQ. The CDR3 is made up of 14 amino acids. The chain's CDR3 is CASSLTSGEYEQYF. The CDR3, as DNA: TGCGCCAGCAGCTTGACTAGCGGGGAGTACGAGCAGTACTTC.

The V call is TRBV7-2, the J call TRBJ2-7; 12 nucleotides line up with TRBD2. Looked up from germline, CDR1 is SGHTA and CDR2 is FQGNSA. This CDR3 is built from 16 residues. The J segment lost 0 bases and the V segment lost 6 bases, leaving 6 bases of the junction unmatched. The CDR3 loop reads CASSLPGLAGSYEQYF. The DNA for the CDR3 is TGTGCCAGCAGTTTGCCGGGACTAGCGGGCTCCTACGAGCAGTACTTC.

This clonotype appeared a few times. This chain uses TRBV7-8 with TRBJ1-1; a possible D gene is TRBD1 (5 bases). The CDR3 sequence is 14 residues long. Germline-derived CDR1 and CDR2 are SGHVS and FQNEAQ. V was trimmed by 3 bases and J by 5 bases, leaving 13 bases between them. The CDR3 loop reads CASSFRGGQTEAFF. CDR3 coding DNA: TGTGCCAGCAGCTTTAGGGGTGGTCAAACTGAAGCTTTCTTT.

CDR3 amino acids: CASSQQTGGPSEQYF. CDR3 bases: TGTGCCAGCAGCCAACAAACGGGAGGGCCCAGCGAGCAGTACTTC. The chain employs TRBV3-1 and TRBJ2-1; 8 positions agree with TRBD2. The end of the DNA fits TRBJ2-7 better, so the J call may be wrong. Germline V gene sequence: CDR1 LGHDT, CDR2 YNNKEL (reference sequence). CDR3 size: 15 residues.

For the CDR3, the DNA is TGTGCCAGCAGCTTAGGAGGAACTGCAACTAATGAAAAACTGTTTTTT. Amino acid sequence: CASSLGGTATNEKLFF. This chain uses TRBV7-2 with TRBJ1-4; D unclear. Trimming removed 1 base from V and 0 bases from J, with 9 bases in between. CDR3 size: 16 residues. Germline assignment: CDR1 SGHTA and CDR2 FQGNSA.